This record concerns one T cell receptor (beta chain) sequence. The data belong to a study of T cell changes during pregnancy in multiple sclerosis. TCRdb's table, derived via immunoSEQ multiplex PCR, lists solely in-frame clones and lacks some. The profile shows 84,000 or so clones, 85% to 95% of them singletons. CDR3 length: 14 residues. Germline CDR1 SGHVS, CDR2 FQNEAQ. V lost 3 bases and J lost 0, with 8 bases in between. The V call is TRBV7-8, the J call TRBJ1-1; weak D call: TRBD1 (6 bases). This TCR came from a female donor with multiple sclerosis, enrolled in a pregnancy study. The sample was peripheral blood, taken in the third trimester of pregnancy. This chain's CDR3 is CASSFGQLNTEAFF. The CDR3 DNA is TGTGCCAGCAGCTTCGGACAGCTGAACACTGAAGCTTTCTTT.